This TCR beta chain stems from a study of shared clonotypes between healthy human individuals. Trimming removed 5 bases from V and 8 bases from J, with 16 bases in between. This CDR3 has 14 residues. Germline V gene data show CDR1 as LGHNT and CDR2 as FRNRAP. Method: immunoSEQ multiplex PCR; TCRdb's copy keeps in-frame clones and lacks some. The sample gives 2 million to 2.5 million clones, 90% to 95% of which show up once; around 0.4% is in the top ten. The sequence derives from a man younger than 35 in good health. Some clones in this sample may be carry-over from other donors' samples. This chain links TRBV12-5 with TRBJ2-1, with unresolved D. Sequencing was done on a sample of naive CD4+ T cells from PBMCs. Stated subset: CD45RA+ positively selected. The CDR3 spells CASGTPENPYEQFF. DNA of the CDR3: TGTGCTAGTGGTACCCCAGAAAACCCTTATGAGCAGTTCTTC.